This section outlines one T cell receptor beta chain sequence together with its context. This entry belongs to a study of blood T cell repertoires in COVID-19. Across the whole study: Some COVID-19 samples were acute and others convalescent; all came from the United States, Italy and Spain. Sample material is recorded as cDNA or gDNA derived from T cells, B-cell-depleted T cells, or PBMCs.

Source study methods: Estimates of nucleated cell counts were drawn from the amplification of reference gene primers. Clones were sequenced by immunoSEQ multiplex PCR, and TCRdb holds only the in-frame ones, with some missing. V and J calls and clone size are copied from that table; D and trimming were computed from the DNA. The repertoire holds about 380,000 clones, 81% seen once, with 1.1% in the top ten. This receptor was identified in a human donor with acute or convalescent COVID-19. The donor label of this sample is uncertain. The sequencing input was peripheral blood.

DNA for the CDR3: TGTGCCAGCAGCTTAGTGACTAGCGGGGGTGCAAATACGCAGTATTTT. It specifies CASSLVTSGGANTQYF. The chain combines TRBV11-2 with TRBJ2-3, with 12 bases lining up with TRBD2. CDR1 and CDR2 (germline): SGHAT, FQNNGV. The CDR3 contains 16 residues. V was clipped by 1 base and J by 7 bases; unmatched bases: 6.